The 12 T cell receptor beta chains below all came from one sample that was sequenced in a study of shared clonotypes between healthy human individuals. Sequenced by immunoSEQ multiplex PCR; TCRdb stores in-frame clones only, minus some. The sample yields about 1.1 million clones, 70% to 85% seen once. The material sequenced was memory CD4+ T cells from PBMCs. The subset: CD45RA-negative fraction. These receptors were collected from a man between 18 and 29 years old in good health. Some clones in this sample may be carry-over from other donors' samples.

The V and J genes are TRBV5-1 and TRBJ2-7, with no clear D. Germline V gene lookup returns CDR1 SGHRS and CDR2 YFSETQ. This CDR3 contains 13 residues. The ends were cut back, 4 bases at V and 3 bases at J, with 11 bases in the middle. The CDR3 here is CASSDGRVYEQYF. The CDR3 nucleotides read TGCGCCAGCAGCGACGGACGGGTCTACGAGCAGTACTTC.

This clone was counted only a few times. At the DNA level, this CDR3 is encoded by other sequences in the same sample as well. This chain connects TRBV4-1 to TRBJ1-1; D gene uncertain. Germline-derived CDR1 and CDR2 are MGHRA and YSYEKL. The CDR3 runs to 14 residues. Trimming stripped 0 bases from V and 0 bases from J, with 5 bases between. Here the CDR3 DNA reads TGCGCCAGCAGCCAAGAACGGGTGAACACTGAAGCTTTCTTT. Its translation: CASSQERVNTEAFF.

Comment on this clone: This CDR3 is also generated by other DNA sequences in the sample. V is TRBV9 and J is TRBJ1-5, with D unresolved. The V end lost 0 bases, the J end lost 4 bases, and 8 bases lay between the germline ends. There are 14 residues in the CDR3. Germline CDR1 reads SGDLS; CDR2 reads YYNGEE. CDR3 DNA: TGTGCCAGCAGCGTAGACGCCGTGAATCAGCCCCAGCATTTT. Encoded protein: CASSVDAVNQPQHF.

V gene TRBV10-3 combines with J gene TRBJ1-6; unclear D gene. Between the trimmed V and J ends, which lost 3 bases and 7 bases, there was a span of 13 bases. Per germline, CDR1 ENHRY and CDR2 SYGVKD. The CDR3 contains 15 residues. CDR3 residues: CAISEVRSLNSPLHF. DNA of the CDR3: TGTGCCATCAGTGAAGTGAGGAGCTTAAATTCACCCCTCCACTTT.

V gene TRBV5-6 combines with J gene TRBJ2-6; D is unresolved. The V end was cut by 6 bases, the J end by 4 bases, with 8 bases between. The CDR3 runs to 13 residues. Germline loops: CDR1 SGHDT, CDR2 YYEEEE. The CDR3 DNA follows: TGTGCCAGCACCTTTTACGGGGCCAACGTCCTGACTTTC. As protein: CASTFYGANVLTF.

This clone was found once. This rearrangement joins TRBV15 to TRBJ2-7; TRBD2 matches at 7 bases. The V gene end was trimmed by 5 bases and the J gene end by 0 bases; junction bases not matched to a gene: 7. CDR1 is LNHNV, CDR2 YYDKDF, per germline (reference sequence). The CDR3 loop spans 15 amino acids. As DNA, the CDR3 is TGTGCCACCAGCCCCCACGGCGGGGGCTCCTACGAGCAGTACTTC. Its protein is CATSPHGGGSYEQYF.

V usage is TRBV4-1 and J usage is TRBJ1-1; D might be TRBD1 (6 bases). The germline V gene encodes CDR1 MGHRA and CDR2 YSYEKL. The CDR3 has 14 residues. The V gene lost 4 bases and the J gene lost 2 bases, with 11 bases spanning the gap. This CDR3 reads CASSLKDSNTEAFF. The CDR3 region has the DNA TGCGCCAGCAGCCTAAAGGACAGTAACACTGAAGCTTTCTTT.

This clone was seen only once. The chain is built from TRBV5-4 and TRBJ2-5; tentatively, D is TRBD2 (6 bases). The germline V and J ends were trimmed by 3 bases and 4 bases, with 13 bases remaining between them. The CDR3 length is 14 residues. Germline V CDR1 and CDR2: SGHNT, YYREEE (reference sequence). The DNA of the CDR3 is TGTGCCAGCAGCTACACGGGAGCACCAGAGACCCAGTACTTC. Protein product: CASSYTGAPETQYF.

The chain combines TRBV29-1 with TRBJ1-4, with 9 bases that match TRBD1. This CDR3 is 13 amino acids long. Germline V gives CDR1 SQVTM, CDR2 ANQGSEA. The junction had 11 bases not matched to a gene; V was cut back by 7 bases and J by 11 bases. CDR3 sequence reads: CSGWTGDPWKLFF. In DNA form, the CDR3 reads TGCAGCGGTTGGACAGGGGACCCTTGGAAACTGTTTTTT.

The CDR3 bases are TGTGCCAGCAACATGGAAGGGGACAGGCAATTCCCTACAACTAATGAAAAACTGTTTTTT. Its protein product is CASNMEGDRQFPTTNEKLFF. V is TRBV21-1 and J is TRBJ1-4; the DNA was not used to check the table's D call, TRBD1. TRBV21-1 counts as a pseudogene. CDR3 size: 20 residues.

The chain recombines TRBV4-3 with TRBJ2-7; TRBD1 matches at 8 bases. Germline trimming cut 0 bases from V and 5 bases from J; bases unmatched to any gene: 6. Germline V gives CDR1 LGHNA, CDR2 YSLEER. This CDR3 region has 15 residues. Written as DNA, the CDR3 is TGCGCCAGCAGCCAAGAGCCGGGACAGGTCAACGAGCAGTACTTC. It is translated as CASSQEPGQVNEQYF.

This chain links TRBV5-4 with TRBJ2-2; D not resolved. Trimming stripped 4 bases from V and 6 bases from J, with 7 bases between. Germline V gene sequence: CDR1 SGHNT, CDR2 YYREEE (reference sequence). This CDR3 contains 12 residues. The CDR3 is CASSRGPGELFF. The CDR3 nucleotides are TGTGCCAGCAGCCGAGGACCCGGGGAGCTGTTTTTT.